This TCR beta chain originates from a study of blood T cell repertoires in COVID-19 (TCRdb year 2020). For the study in its entirety: For ImmuneRACE Cohort 3, a participant was defined as recovered based on two consecutive negative NP/OP PCR tests, clearance by a healthcare professional, or resolution of symptoms. The collaborator samples originated in the United States, Italy and Spain and spanned the acute and convalescent phases of COVID-19. Where available, HLA class I and class II types were obtained from metadata supplied by the sample provider rather than from assay-based typing. The prospective study material was composed of cDNA or gDNA derived from T cells, B-cell-depleted T cells, or PBMCs. Samples came from the ongoing ImmuneRACE study (first 160 participants) plus 1,254 subjects from 6 global collaborators. The repertoires were released in a freely available public database meant as a resource for research on the immune response to SARS-CoV-2. The sample metadata nearly always contained a de-identified subject ID, COVID-19 status, age in years and sex. The dataset comprised deeply sampled blood TCRbeta repertoires from subjects exposed to, actively infected with, or recovered from COVID-19. Points the paper makes about the study in general: The quantity of clinical and demographic metadata differed by source and by participant and was supplied without curation.

Participants in the prospective study were enrolled through a virtual design, were aged roughly 18 to 100 years, and lived in roughly 26 United States geographic areas. To assign participants to cohorts, the prospective study relied on clinical history that participants themselves reported in a screening survey and a study questionnaire. Mobile phlebotomists in the prospective study collected whole blood, serum and a nasopharyngeal or oropharyngeal swab from every participant. Prospective study participants could optionally give additional blood draws and questionnaires over an approximately two-month period. Before DNA extraction, blood samples from the prospective study were shipped at room temperature or frozen. TCRbeta CDR3 regions were amplified from genomic DNA using the immunoSEQ Assay, a bias-controlled multiplex PCR. From the authors' description of their analysis: Within the assay, amplification of reference gene primers was used to estimate how many nucleated cells each sample contained. Sequence reads were collapsed and filtered to measure the absolute abundance of every unique TCRbeta CDR3 rearrangement. For each sample, productive Simpson clonality was calculated as the square root of Simpson's diversity index over productive rearrangements. The table was pulled from immuneACCESS by TCRdb, which kept in-frame rearrangements only. Such tables lose some clones; where checked, under half of the loss comes from unresolved V genes, and the rest has no known cause. V, J and clone size are those of that table, while D and trimming were read from the DNA. The sample table holds some 160,000 clones, of which around 79% were seen once. Roughly 20% of the sample is held by the ten biggest clonotypes.

CDR1 and CDR2 were assigned from the germline V gene (reference sequence) as MNHEY and SMNVEV. The cysteine opens and the phenylalanine closes a CDR3 of 18 amino acids. Left in the record is the CDR3 DNA by itself, 54 bases read in frame from the first base. Compared with germline, V lacks 3 bases and J lacks 3 bases; bases without a gene match: 15. Comments on this clone: Its antigen target is currently unknown. No clone much larger than this one lies a single base away; base qualities are absent.

Source material: PBMCs or T cells enriched from blood (not recorded which). The receptor comes from a woman aged 70-85 years in a cohort exposed to, infected with or recovered from COVID-19 (not recorded which). The sequence links TRBV27 to TRBJ2-3, with 7 bases in between that match TRBD1. The nucleotide sequence is given as TGTGCCAGCAGTTTCCGGCGACAGGGCGCACTACTTACAGATACGCAGTATTTT. It encodes CASSFRRQGALLTDTQYF.